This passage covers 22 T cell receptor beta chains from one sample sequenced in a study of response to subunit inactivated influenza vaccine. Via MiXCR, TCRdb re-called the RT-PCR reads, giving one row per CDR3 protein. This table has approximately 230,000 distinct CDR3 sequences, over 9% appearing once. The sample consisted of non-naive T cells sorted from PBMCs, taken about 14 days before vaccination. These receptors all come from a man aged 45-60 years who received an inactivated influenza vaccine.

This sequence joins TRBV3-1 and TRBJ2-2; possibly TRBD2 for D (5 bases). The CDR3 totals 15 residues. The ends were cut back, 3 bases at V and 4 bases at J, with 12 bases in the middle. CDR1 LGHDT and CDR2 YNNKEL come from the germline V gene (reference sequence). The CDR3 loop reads CASSHGGTSTGELFF. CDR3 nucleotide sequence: TGTGCCAGCAGCCACGGAGGCACGTCCACCGGGGAGCTGTTTTTT. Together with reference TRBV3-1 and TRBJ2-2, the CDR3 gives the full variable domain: DTAVSQTPKYLVTQMGNDKSIKCEQNLGHDTMYWYKQDSKKFLKIMFSYNNKELIINETVPNRFSPKSPDKAHLNLHINSLELGDSAVYFCASSHGGTSTGELFFGEGSRLTVL.

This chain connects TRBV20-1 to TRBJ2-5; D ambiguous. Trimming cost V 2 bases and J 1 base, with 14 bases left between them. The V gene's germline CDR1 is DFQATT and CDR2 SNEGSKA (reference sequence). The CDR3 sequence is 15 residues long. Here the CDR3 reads CSARQEPSSQETQYF. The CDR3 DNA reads TGCAGTGCTAGACAGGAGCCAAGTTCCCAAGAGACCCAGTACTTC.

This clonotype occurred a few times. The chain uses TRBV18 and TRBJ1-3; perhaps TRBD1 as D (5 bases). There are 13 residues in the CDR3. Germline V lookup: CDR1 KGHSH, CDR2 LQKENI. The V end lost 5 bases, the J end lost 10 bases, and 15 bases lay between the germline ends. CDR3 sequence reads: CASSEGTERTIYF. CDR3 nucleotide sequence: TGTGCCAGCTCAGAGGGGACGGAAAGGACCATATATTTT. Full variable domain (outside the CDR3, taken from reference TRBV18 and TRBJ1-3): NAGVMQNPRHLVRRRGQEARLRCSPMKGHSHVYWYRQLPEEGLKFMVYLQKENIIDESGMPKERFSAEFPKEGPSILRIQQVVRGDSAAYFCASSEGTERTIYFGEGSWLTVV.

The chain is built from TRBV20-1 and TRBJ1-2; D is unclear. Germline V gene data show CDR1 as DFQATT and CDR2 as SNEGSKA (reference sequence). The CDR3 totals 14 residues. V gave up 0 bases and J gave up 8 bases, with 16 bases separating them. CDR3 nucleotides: TGCAGTGCTAGAGAAGAGAGCGTGATAGGAGGCTACACCTTC. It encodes CSAREESVIGGYTF.

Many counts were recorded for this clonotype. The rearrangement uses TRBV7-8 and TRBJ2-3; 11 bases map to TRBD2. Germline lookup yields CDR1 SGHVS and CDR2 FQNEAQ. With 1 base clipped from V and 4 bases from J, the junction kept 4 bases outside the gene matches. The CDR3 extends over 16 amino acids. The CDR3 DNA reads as TGTGCCAGCAGCTTAGAAACTAGCGGGAGCCCAGATACGCAGTATTTT. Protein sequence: CASSLETSGSPDTQYF.

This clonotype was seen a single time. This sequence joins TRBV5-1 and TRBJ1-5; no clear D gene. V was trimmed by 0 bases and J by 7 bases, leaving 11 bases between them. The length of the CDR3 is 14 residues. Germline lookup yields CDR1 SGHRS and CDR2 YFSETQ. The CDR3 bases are TGCGCCAGCAGCTTGGGAGCCCCGGGACAGCCCCAGCATTTT. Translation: CASSLGAPGQPQHF.

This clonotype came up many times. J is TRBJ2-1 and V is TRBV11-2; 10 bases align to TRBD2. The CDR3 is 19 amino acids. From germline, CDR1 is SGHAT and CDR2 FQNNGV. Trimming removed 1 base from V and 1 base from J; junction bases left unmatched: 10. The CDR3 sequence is CASSLGLAGDSGSYNEQFF. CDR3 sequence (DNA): TGTGCCAGCAGCTTAGGTCTAGCGGGAGACTCGGGGTCCTACAATGAGCAGTTCTTC.

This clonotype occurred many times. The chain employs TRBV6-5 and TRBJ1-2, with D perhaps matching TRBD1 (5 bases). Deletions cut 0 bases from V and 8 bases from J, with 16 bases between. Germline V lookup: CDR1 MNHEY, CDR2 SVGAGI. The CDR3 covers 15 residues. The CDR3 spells CASSYSPGPVYGYTF. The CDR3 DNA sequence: TGTGCCAGCAGTTACTCCCCGGGACCGGTTTACGGCTACACCTTC.

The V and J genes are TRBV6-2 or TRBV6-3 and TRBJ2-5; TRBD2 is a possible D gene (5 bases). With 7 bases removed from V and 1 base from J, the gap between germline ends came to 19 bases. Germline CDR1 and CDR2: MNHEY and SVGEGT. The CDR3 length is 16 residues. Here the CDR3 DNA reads TGTGCCAGCAACACCCGGCAGGCTAGCCCCCAAGAGACCCAGTACTTC. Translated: CASNTRQASPQETQYF.

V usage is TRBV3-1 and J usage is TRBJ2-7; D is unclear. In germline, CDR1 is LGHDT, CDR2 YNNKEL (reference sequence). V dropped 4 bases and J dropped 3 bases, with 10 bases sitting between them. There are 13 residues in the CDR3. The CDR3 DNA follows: TGTGCCAGCAGCCCGCGACGGATCTACGAGCAGTACTTC. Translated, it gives CASSPRRIYEQYF.

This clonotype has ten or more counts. In nucleotides, the CDR3 is TGCGCCAGCAAAACAGGGTTCTATAGCAATCAGCCCCAGCATTTT. Translating gives CASKTGFYSNQPQHF. V usage is TRBV4-1 and J usage is TRBJ1-5; D is possibly TRBD1 (6 bases). This CDR3 region has 15 residues. Germline V lookup: CDR1 MGHRA, CDR2 YSYEKL. The V end was cut by 7 bases, the J end by 0 bases, with 13 bases between.

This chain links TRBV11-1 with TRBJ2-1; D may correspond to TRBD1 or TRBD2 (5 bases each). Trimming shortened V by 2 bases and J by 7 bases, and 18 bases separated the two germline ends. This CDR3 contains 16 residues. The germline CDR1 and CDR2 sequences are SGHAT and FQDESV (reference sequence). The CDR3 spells CASSLPPPEGINEQFF. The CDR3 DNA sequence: TGTGCCAGCAGCTTACCACCTCCCGAGGGGATAAATGAGCAGTTCTTC.

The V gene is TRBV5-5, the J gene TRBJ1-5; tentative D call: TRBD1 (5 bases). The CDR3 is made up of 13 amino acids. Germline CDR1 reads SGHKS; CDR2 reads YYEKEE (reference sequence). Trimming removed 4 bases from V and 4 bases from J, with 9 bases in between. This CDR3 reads CASSPTANQPQHF. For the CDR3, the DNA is TGTGCCAGCAGCCCGACAGCAAATCAGCCCCAGCATTTT.

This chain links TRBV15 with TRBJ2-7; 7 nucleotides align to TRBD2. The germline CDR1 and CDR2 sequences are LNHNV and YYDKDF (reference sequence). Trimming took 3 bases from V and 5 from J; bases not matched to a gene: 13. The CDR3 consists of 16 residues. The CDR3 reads CATSRLRAGAGNEQYF. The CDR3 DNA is TGTGCCACCAGCAGGTTGCGGGCGGGAGCAGGCAACGAGCAGTACTTC.

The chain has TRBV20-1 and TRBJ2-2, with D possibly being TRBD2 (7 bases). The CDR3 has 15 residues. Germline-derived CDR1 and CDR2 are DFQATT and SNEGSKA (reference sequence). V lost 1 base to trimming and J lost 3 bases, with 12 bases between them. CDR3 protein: CSARAGGLYTGELFF. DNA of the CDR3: TGCAGTGCTAGAGCGGGGGGCCTTTACACCGGGGAGCTGTTTTTT.

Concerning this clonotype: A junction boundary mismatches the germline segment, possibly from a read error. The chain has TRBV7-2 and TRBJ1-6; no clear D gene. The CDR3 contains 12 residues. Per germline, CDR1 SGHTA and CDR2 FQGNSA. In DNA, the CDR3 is TGTGCCAGCAGCTTATATCCTTCACCCCGCCACTTT. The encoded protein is CASSLYPSPRHF.

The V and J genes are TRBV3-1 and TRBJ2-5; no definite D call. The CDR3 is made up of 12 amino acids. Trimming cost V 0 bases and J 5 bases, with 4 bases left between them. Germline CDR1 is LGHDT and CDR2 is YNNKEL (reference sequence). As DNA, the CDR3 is TGTGCCAGCAGCCAAGAAAGGGAGACCCAGTACTTC. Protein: CASSQERETQYF.

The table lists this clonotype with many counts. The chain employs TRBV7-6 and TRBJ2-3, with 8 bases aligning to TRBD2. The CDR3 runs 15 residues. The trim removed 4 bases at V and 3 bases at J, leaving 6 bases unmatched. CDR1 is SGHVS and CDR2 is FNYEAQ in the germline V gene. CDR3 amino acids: CASSSAGVITDTQYF. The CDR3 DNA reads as TGTGCCAGCAGCTCAGCGGGAGTTATTACAGATACGCAGTATTTT.

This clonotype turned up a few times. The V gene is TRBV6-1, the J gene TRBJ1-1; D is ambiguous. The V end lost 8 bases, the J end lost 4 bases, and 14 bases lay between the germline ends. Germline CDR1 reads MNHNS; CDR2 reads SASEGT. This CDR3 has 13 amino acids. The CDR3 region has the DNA TGTGCCAGCCGGCCCGGGCTGGGCACTGAAGCTTTCTTT. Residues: CASRPGLGTEAFF.

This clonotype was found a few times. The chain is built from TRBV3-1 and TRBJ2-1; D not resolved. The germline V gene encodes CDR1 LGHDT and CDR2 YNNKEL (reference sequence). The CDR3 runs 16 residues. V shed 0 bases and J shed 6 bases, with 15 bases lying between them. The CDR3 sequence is CASSQDTSYGTNEQFF. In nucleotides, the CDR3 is TGTGCCAGCAGCCAAGACACGTCGTATGGCACCAATGAGCAGTTCTTC.

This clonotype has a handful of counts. The CDR3 loop reads CASSYSIVGIGQFF. In nucleotides, the CDR3 is TGTGCCAGCAGTTACTCGATTGTTGGAATAGGGCAGTTCTTC. V usage is TRBV6-2 or TRBV6-3 and J usage is TRBJ2-1, with D uncertain. Trimming took off 0 bases at V and 12 bases at J, with 15 bases between the two ends. Germline CDR1 is MNHEY and CDR2 is SVGEGT. This CDR3 region has 14 residues.

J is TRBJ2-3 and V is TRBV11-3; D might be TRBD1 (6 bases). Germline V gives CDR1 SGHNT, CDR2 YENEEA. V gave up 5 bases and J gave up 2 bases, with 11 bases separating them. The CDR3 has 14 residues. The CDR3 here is CASSQQGPTDTQYF. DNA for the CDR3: TGTGCCAGCAGCCAACAGGGCCCCACAGATACGCAGTATTTT. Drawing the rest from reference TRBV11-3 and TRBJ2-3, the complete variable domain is EAGVVQSPRYKIIEKKQPVAFWCNPISGHNTLYWYLQNLGQGPELLIRYENEEAVDDSQLPKDRFSAERLKGVDSTLKIQPAELGDSAVYLCASSQQGPTDTQYFGPGTRLTVL.